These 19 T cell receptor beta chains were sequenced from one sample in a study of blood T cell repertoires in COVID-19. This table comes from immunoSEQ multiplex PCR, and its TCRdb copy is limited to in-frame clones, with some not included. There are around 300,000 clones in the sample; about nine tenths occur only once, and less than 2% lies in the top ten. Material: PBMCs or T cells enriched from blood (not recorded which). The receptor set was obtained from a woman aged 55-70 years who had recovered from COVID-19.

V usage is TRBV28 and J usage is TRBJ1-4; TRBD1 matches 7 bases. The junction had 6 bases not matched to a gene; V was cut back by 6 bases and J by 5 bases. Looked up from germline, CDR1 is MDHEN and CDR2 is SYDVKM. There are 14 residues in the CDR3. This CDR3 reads CASRLRGVNEKLFF. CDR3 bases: TGTGCCAGCAGGCTCAGGGGGGTGAATGAAAAACTGTTTTTT.

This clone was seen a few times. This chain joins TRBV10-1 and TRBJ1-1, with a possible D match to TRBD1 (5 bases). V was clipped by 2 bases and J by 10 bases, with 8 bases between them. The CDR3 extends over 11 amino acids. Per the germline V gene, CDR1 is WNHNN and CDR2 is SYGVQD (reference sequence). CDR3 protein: CASSEAGRAFF. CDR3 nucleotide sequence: TGCGCCAGCAGTGAGGCAGGGCGAGCTTTCTTT.

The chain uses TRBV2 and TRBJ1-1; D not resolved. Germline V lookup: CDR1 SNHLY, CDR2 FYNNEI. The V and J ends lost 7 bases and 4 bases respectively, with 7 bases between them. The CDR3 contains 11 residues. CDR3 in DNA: TGTGCCAGCATTAGAGCCACTGAAGCTTTCTTT. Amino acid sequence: CASIRATEAFF.

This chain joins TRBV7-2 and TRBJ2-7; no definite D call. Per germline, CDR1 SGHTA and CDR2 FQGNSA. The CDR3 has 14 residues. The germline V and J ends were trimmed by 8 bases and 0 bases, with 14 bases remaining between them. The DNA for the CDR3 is TGTGCCAGCGCCTCCCGGCGGAACTCCTACGAGCAGTACTTC. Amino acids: CASASRRNSYEQYF.

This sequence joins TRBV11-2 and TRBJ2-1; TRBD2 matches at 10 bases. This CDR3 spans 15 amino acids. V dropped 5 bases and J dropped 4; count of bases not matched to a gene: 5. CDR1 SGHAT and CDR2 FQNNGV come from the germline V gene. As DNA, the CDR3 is TGTGCCAGCAGCCGCGGACTAGCGGATTACAATGAGCAGTTCTTC. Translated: CASSRGLADYNEQFF.

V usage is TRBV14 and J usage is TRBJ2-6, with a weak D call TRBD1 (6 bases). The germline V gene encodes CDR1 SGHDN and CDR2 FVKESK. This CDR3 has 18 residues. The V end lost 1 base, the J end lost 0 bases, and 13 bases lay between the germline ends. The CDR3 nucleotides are TGTGCCAGCAGCCAAGTTGGGGGCCCAATCTCTGGGGCCAACGTCCTGACTTTC. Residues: CASSQVGGPISGANVLTF.

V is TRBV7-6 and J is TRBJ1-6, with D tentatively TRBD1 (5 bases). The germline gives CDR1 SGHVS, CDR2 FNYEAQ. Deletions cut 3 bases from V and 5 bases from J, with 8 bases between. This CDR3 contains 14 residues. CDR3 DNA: TGTGCCAGCAGCTTCACACAGGATAATTCACCCCTCCACTTT. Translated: CASSFTQDNSPLHF. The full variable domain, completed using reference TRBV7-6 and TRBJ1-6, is GAGVSQSPRYKVTKRGQDVALRCDPISGHVSLYWYRQALGQGPEFLTYFNYEAQQDKSGLPNDRFSAERPEGSISTLTIQRTEQRDSAMYRCASSFTQDNSPLHFGNGTRLTVT.

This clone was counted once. CDR3 bases: TGCGCCAGCAGCTTGGAGGGGGTTACTGAAGCTTTCTTT. It codes for CASSLEGVTEAFF. The chain recombines TRBV5-1 with TRBJ1-1; possible D gene TRBD1, 6 bases. Trimming stripped 0 bases from V and 5 bases from J, with 8 bases between. This CDR3 contains 13 residues. Germline lookup yields CDR1 SGHRS and CDR2 YFSETQ.

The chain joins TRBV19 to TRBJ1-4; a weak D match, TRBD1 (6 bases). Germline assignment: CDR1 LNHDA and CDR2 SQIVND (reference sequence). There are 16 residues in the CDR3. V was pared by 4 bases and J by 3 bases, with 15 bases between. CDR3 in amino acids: CASSNQGNLANEKLFF. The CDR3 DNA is TGTGCCAGTAGTAACCAGGGGAATTTAGCTAATGAAAAACTGTTTTTT.

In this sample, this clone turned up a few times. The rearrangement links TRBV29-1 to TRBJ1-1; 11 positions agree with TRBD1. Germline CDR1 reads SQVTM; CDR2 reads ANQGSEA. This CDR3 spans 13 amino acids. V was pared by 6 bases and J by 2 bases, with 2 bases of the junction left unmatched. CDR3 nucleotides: TGCAGCGTCGGACAGGGGGCTAACACTGAAGCTTTCTTT. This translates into CSVGQGANTEAFF.

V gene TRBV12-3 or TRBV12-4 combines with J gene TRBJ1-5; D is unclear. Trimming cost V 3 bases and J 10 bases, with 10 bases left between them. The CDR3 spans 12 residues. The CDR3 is CASSFGREPQHF. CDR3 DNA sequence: TGTGCCAGCAGTTTTGGGAGGGAACCCCAGCATTTT.

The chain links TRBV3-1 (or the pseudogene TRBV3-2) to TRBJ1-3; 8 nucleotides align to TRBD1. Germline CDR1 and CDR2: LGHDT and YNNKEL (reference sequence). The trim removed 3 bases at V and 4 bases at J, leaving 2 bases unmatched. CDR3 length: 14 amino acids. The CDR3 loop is CASSHRDRGNTIYF. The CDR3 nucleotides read TGTGCCAGCAGCCACCGGGACAGGGGAAACACCATATATTTT.

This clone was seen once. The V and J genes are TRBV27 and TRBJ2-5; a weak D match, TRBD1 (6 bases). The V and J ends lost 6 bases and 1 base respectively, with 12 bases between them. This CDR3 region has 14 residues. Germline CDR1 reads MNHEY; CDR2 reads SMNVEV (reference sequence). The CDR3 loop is CASRNTGSQETQYF. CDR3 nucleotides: TGTGCCAGCAGGAATACAGGGAGCCAAGAGACCCAGTACTTC.

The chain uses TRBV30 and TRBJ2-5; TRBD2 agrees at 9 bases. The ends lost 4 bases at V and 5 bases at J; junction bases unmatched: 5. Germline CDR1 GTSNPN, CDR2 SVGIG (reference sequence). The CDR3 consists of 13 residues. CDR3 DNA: TGTGCCTGGAAATTAGCGGGGGTGGAGACCCAGTACTTC. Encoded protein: CAWKLAGVETQYF.

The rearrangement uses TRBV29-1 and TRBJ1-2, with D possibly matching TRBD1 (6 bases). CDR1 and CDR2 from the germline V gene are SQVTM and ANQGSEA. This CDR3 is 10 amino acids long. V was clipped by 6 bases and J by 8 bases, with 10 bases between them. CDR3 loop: CSVPDRGYTF. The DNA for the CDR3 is TGCAGCGTCCCGGACAGAGGCTACACCTTC.

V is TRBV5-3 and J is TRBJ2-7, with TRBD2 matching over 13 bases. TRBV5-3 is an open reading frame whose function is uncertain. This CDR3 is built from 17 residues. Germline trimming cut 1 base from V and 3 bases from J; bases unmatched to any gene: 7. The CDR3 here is CARSLRLAGGPNYEQYF. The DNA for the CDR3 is TGTGCCAGAAGCTTGAGACTAGCGGGAGGCCCCAACTACGAGCAGTACTTC.

The chain's CDR3 is CASSRDRGPRNSPLHF. CDR3 coding DNA: TGTGCCAGTAGTAGGGACAGGGGCCCAAGAAATTCACCCCTCCACTTT. J is TRBJ1-6 and V is TRBV19, with 10 bases aligning to TRBD1. There are 16 residues in the CDR3. CDR1 is LNHDA, CDR2 SQIVND, per germline (reference sequence). J lost 7 bases, V lost 4 bases, and 7 bases had no gene match.

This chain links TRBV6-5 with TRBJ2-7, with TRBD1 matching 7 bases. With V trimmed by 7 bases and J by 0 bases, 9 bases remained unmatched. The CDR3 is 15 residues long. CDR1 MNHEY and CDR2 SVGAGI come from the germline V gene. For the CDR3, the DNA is TGTGCCAGCATCGCGACAGGGACCTACTCCTACGAGCAGTACTTC. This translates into CASIATGTYSYEQYF.

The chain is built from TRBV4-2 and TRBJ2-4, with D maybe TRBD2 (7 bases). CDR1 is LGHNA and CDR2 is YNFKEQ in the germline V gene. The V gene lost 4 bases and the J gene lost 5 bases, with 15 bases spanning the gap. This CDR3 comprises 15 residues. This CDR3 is CASSRGGAEENIQYF. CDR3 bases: TGTGCCAGCAGCCGAGGGGGGGCGGAGGAAAACATTCAGTACTTC.